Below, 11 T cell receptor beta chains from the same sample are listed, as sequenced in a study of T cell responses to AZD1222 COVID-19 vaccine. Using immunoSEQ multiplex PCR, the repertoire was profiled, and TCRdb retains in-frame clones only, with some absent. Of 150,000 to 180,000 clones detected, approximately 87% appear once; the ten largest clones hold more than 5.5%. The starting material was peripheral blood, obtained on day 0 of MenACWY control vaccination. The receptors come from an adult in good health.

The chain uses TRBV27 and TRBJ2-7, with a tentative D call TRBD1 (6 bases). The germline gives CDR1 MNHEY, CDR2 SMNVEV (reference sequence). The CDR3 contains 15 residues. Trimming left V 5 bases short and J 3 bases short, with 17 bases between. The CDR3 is CASSTQQGPLYEQYF. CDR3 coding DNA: TGTGCCAGCAGTACCCAACAGGGTCCCCTCTACGAGCAGTACTTC.

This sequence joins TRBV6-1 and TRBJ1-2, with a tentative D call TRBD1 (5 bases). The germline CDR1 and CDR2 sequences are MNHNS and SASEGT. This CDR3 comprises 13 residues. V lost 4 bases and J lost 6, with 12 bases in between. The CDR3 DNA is TGTGCCAGCAGTGTCGGCAGGGTGGATGGCTACACCTTC. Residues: CASSVGRVDGYTF.

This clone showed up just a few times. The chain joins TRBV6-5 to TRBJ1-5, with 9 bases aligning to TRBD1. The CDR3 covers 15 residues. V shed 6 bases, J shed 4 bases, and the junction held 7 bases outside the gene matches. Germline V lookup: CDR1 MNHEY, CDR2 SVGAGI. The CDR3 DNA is TGTGCCAGCAGGAAGACCGGGACAGGGAATCAGCCCCAGCATTTT. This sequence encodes CASRKTGTGNQPQHF.

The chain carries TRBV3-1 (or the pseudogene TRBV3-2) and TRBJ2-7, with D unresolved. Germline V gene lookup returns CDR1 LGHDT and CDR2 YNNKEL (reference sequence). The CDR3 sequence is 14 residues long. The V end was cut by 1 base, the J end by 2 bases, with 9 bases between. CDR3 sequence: CASSQAISPYEQYF. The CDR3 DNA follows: TGTGCCAGCAGCCAAGCGATTTCCCCCTACGAGCAGTACTTC.

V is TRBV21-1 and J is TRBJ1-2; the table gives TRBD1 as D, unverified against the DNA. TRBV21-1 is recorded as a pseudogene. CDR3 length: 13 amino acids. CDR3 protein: CASSGDTPGGYTF. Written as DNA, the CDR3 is TGTGCCAGCAGTGGGGACACCCCTGGGGGCTACACCTTC.

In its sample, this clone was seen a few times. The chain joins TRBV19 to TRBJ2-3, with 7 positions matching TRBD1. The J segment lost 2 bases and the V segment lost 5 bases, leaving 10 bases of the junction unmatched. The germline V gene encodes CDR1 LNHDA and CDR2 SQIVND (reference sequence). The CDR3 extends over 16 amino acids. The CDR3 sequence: CASSAPQTGYTDTQYF. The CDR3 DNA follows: TGTGCCAGTAGTGCCCCTCAGACAGGGTACACAGATACGCAGTATTTT.

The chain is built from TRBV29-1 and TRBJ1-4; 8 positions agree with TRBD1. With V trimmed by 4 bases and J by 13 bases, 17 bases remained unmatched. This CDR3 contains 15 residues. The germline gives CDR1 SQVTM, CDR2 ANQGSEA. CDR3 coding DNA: TGCAGCGTTGCCGAGGCCCGGGACAGGCGTTTGGGACTGTTTTTT. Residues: CSVAEARDRRLGLFF.

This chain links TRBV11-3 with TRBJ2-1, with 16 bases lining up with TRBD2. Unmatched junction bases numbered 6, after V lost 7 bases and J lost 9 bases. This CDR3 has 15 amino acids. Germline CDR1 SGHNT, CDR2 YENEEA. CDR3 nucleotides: TGTGCCAGCAATACGGGACTAGCGGGAGGGGCTGAGCAGTTCTTC. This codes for CASNTGLAGGAEQFF.

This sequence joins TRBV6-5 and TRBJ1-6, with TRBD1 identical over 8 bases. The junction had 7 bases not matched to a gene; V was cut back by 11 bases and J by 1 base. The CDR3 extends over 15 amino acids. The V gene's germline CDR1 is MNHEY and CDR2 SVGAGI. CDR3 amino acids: CAARTGSSYNSPLHF. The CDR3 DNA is TGTGCCGCCCGGACAGGGAGTTCCTATAATTCACCCCTCCACTTT.

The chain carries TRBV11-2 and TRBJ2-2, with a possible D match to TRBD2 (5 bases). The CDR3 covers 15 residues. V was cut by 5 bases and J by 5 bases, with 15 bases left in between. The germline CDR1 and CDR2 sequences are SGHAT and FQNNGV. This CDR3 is CASSPRTLPTGELFF. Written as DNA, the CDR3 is TGTGCCAGCAGCCCTCGGACTCTCCCAACCGGGGAGCTGTTTTTT.

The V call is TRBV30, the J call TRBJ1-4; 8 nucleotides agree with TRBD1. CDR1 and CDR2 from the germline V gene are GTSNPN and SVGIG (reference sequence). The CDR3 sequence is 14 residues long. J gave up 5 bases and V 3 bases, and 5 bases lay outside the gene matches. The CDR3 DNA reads TGTGCCTGGAGGACCCAGGGGGCGAATGAAAAACTGTTTTTT. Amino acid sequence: CAWRTQGANEKLFF.